A selection of T cell receptor beta chains follows, all from one sample in a study of blood T cell repertoires in COVID-19. Clones were read by immunoSEQ multiplex PCR, and TCRdb kept only the in-frame ones, dropping some. The table includes approximately 70,000 clones, 81% detected once. Sequenced: peripheral blood. Receptors originate from a woman in her 70s with acute or convalescent COVID-19. CDR3s include the opening cysteine and the closing phenylalanine or tryptophan. The D gene is left open where the match is weak. Size values are once, few and many counts, or a class for expanded clones, and some rows have none.

NA	TRBV7-9	TRBJ1-5	NA	CASSLGAGTGNQPQHF	TGTGCCAGCAGCTTAGGTGCGGGAACGGGCAATCAGCCCCAGCATTTT
TRBD1	TRBV7-9	TRBJ1-1	NA	CASSPPGQGRDEAFF	TGTGCCAGCAGCCCCCCAGGACAGGGCCGAGATGAAGCTTTCTTT
TRBD1	TRBV7-9	TRBJ1-1	NA	CASNTGTGGVTEAFF	TGTGCCAGTAATACCGGGACAGGGGGAGTCACTGAAGCTTTCTTT
NA	TRBV25-1	TRBJ1-2	NA	CASSEWGRYGYTF	TGTGCCAGCAGTGAATGGGGCAGATATGGCTACACCTTC
TRBD1	TRBV19	TRBJ1-4	NA	CASSISGTGKEKLFF	TGTGCCAGTAGTATATCCGGGACAGGGAAGGAAAAACTGTTTTTT
TRBD2	TRBV2	TRBJ2-1	NA	CASSVGTSGSEQFF	TGTGCCAGCAGTGTCGGGACTAGCGGGAGTGAGCAGTTCTTC
TRBD1	TRBV19	TRBJ1-2	NA	CASRSGRGYYGYTF	TGTGCCAGTAGGTCGGGCAGGGGGTACTATGGCTACACCTTC
NA	TRBV21-1	TRBJ2-1	NA	CASSKEPSGKVSSYNEQFF	TGTGCCAGCAGCAAAGAGCCTAGCGGGAAAGTGAGCTCCTACAATGAGCAGTTCTTC
NA	TRBV7-9	TRBJ2-7	NA	CASSLLSSSSYEQYF	TGTGCCAGCAGCTTACTCAGTTCTAGCTCCTACGAGCAGTACTTC
TRBD1	TRBV18	TRBJ1-2	NA	CASSRGQGSGYTF	TGTGCCAGCTCACGGGGACAGGGGAGTGGCTACACCTTC
NA	TRBV7-9	TRBJ2-1	NA	CASSHYTQGYNEQFF	TGTGCCAGCAGTCATTATACACAGGGCTACAATGAGCAGTTCTTC
NA	TRBV18	TRBJ1-5	NA	CASSSTDNNQPQHF	TGTGCCAGCTCATCGACAGACAACAATCAGCCCCAGCATTTT
TRBD1	TRBV30	TRBJ1-2	NA	CAWSGRRGRDYGYTF	TGTGCCTGGAGTGGCCGCAGGGGGCGCGACTATGGCTACACCTTC
TRBD2	TRBV7-2	TRBJ2-3	NA	CASSGALTGGTQYF	TGTGCCAGCAGCGGAGCACTGACGGGGGGTACGCAGTATTTT
TRBD1	TRBV30	TRBJ2-7	few	CAWSRDRALHF	TGTGCCTGGAGCAGGGACAGGGCCCTTCACTTC
TRBD2	TRBV28	TRBJ2-7	NA	CASSFMLASGYEQYF	TGTGCCAGCAGTTTCATGTTAGCTAGCGGATACGAGCAGTACTTC
NA	TRBV9	TRBJ2-5	NA	CASSVGTGFGETQYF	TGTGCCAGCAGCGTGGGCACAGGGTTTGGTGAGACCCAGTACTTC
NA	TRBV30	TRBJ2-7	NA	CAWSKAGGLAHEQYF	TGTGCCTGGAGTAAGGCAGGAGGGTTGGCCCACGAGCAGTACTTC
TRBD2	TRBV7-2	TRBJ2-5	NA	CASSLLMGLAGGETQYF	TGTGCCAGCAGCTTGTTAATGGGACTAGCGGGGGGGGAGACCCAGTACTTC
NA	TRBV18	TRBJ1-1	NA	CASSPEMDDTEAFF	TGTGCCAGCTCCCCGGAGATGGATGACACTGAAGCTTTCTTT
NA	TRBV7-2	TRBJ2-3	NA	CASSPTWGASGGTDTQYF	TGTGCCAGCAGCCCAACCTGGGGGGCTAGCGGAGGCACAGATACGCAGTATTTT
NA	TRBV27	TRBJ1-2	few	CASSLSRDAYGYTF	TGTGCCAGCAGTTTATCCAGGGATGCCTATGGCTACACCTTC
NA	TRBV7-9	TRBJ2-2	NA	CASSLAEASGELFF	TGTGCCAGCAGCTTAGCTGAGGCCTCCGGGGAGCTGTTTTTT
NA	TRBV7-3	TRBJ2-2	NA	CASSLNPGVVGELFF	TGTGCCAGCAGCTTAAATCCAGGGGTGGTCGGGGAGCTGTTTTTT
NA	TRBV12-5	TRBJ1-1	NA	CASATGVGTEAFF	TGTGCTAGTGCCACAGGAGTTGGCACTGAAGCTTTCTTT
NA	TRBV7-9	TRBJ2-3	NA	CASSPSLSTDTQYF	TGTGCCAGCAGCCCCTCACTTAGCACAGATACGCAGTATTTT
NA	TRBV3-1/TRBV3-2	TRBJ1-1	NA	CASTWQNTEAFF	TGTGCCAGCACCTGGCAGAACACTGAAGCTTTCTTT
NA	TRBV5-6	TRBJ2-5	NA	CASSLVADQETQYF	TGTGCCAGCAGCTTAGTAGCGGACCAAGAGACCCAGTACTTC
TRBD1	TRBV5-5	TRBJ1-1	few	CASSGIHRGTTEAFF	TGTGCCAGCAGCGGGATACACAGGGGAACCACTGAAGCTTTCTTT
NA	TRBV5-1	TRBJ1-3	NA	CASSLNSLGNTIYF	TGCGCCAGCAGCTTAAATAGTCTTGGAAACACCATATATTTT
NA	TRBV19	TRBJ2-7	once	CASSTSGSQFNNEQYF	TGTGCCAGTAGTACTTCCGGGTCCCAATTCAACAACGAGCAGTACTTC
NA	TRBV19	TRBJ1-5	NA	CASTTGNSNQPQHF	TGTGCCAGCACCACAGGGAATAGCAATCAGCCCCAGCATTTT
NA	TRBV30	TRBJ1-6	NA	CAWTPVGGGSPLHF	TGTGCCTGGACCCCTGTTGGGGGGGGTTCACCCCTCCACTTT
NA	TRBV7-7	TRBJ1-3	NA	CASSSGVGTGNTIYF	TGTGCCAGCAGCTCAGGGGTGGGAACGGGAAACACCATATATTTT
NA	TRBV4-1	TRBJ2-2	once	CASRTGDLGETGELFF	TGCGCCAGCAGGACGGGGGACCTCGGGGAGACCGGGGAGCTGTTTTTT
NA	TRBV10-3	TRBJ1-3	NA	CAISAGGPGGNTIYF	TGTGCCATCAGTGCCGGGGGGCCGGGGGGAAACACCATATATTTT
TRBD2	TRBV19	TRBJ2-1	NA	CASSIGPTSGEQFF	TGTGCCAGTAGTATAGGGCCGACTAGCGGAGAGCAGTTCTTC
TRBD2	TRBV5-1	TRBJ2-5	NA	CASSLVVAGGVGETQYF	TGCGCCAGCAGCTTGGTTGTAGCGGGAGGAGTTGGAGAGACCCAGTACTTC
NA	TRBV28	TRBJ2-7	NA	CASSLAQVSYEQYF	TGTGCCAGCAGTTTGGCACAGGTATCCTACGAGCAGTACTTC
NA	TRBV30	TRBJ1-1	NA	CAWSSVEAFF	TGTGCCTGGTCATCGGTCGAAGCTTTCTTT
NA	TRBV11-2	TRBJ2-1	NA	CASSLNGNEQFF	TGTGCCAGCAGCTTAAACGGGAATGAGCAGTTCTTC
TRBD2	TRBV10-3	TRBJ2-3	once	CAISDGTSRGYYTQYF	TGTGCCATCAGCGACGGGACTAGTCGGGGGTATTATACGCAGTATTTT
TRBD1	TRBV19	TRBJ1-4	many	CASSRDRDEKLFF	TGTGCCAGTAGCCGGGACAGGGATGAAAAACTGTTTTTT
NA	TRBV28	TRBJ1-1	NA	CASSPNRNTEAFF	TGTGCCAGCAGTCCTAACAGGAACACTGAAGCTTTCTTT
NA	TRBV28	TRBJ2-7	NA	CASSYPLGLQSSYEQYF	TGTGCCAGCAGTTACCCCCTGGGACTCCAAAGCTCCTACGAGCAGTACTTC